This T cell receptor (beta chain) is drawn from a study of blood T cell repertoires in COVID-19. Overall study context: Samples representing acute and convalescent COVID-19 were sourced from the United States, Italy and Spain.

In the source study's methods: Amplifying reference gene primers gave estimates of nucleated cell counts. The method was immunoSEQ multiplex PCR; TCRdb's version includes in-frame clones alone and lacks a portion of them. The DNA gave D and trimming, while V, J and clone size come from that table. Seen here are a few hundred thousand clones, roughly 90% observed once, and the top ten hold roughly 18%. Participant age was roughly 18 to 100 years, and participants resided in approximately 25 US areas. Allocation to cohorts depended on clinical history reported by the participants. The CDR3 extends over 12 amino acids. With 6 bases clipped from V and 5 bases from J, the junction kept 4 bases outside the gene matches. Germline loops: CDR1 KGHSH, CDR2 LQKENI. In its sample, this clone was seen once.

The clonotype originates from a woman in her 30s who had recovered from COVID-19. The sample taken for sequencing was PBMCs or T cells enriched from blood (not recorded which). The chain couples TRBV18 to TRBJ2-7; TRBD2 matches at 7 bases. The chain's CDR3 is CASSQGGDEQYF. The CDR3 DNA reads as TGTGCCAGCTCCCAGGGAGGGGACGAGCAGTACTTC.